This is a list of T cell receptor beta chains from one sample in a study of T cells in localized non-small cell lung cancer. The protocol was immunoSEQ multiplex PCR, while the TCRdb copy is restricted to in-frame clones and leaves out a portion. The data contain roughly 30,000 clones, about nine tenths of them singletons. Sample: peripheral blood mononuclear cells, taken before any cancer treatment. The receptors originated from a woman aged 40 to 75 with stage III lung adenocarcinoma. Each CDR3 is given with its conserved first and last residue. The D gene is left open where the match is weak. The listing skips clone size in some rows; elsewhere it reads once, few, many or a size class.

v_call	j_call	d_call	clone_size	cdr3_aa	cdr3_nt
TRBV4-1	TRBJ2-5	-	-	CASSQGLVPEGETQYF	TGCGCCAGCAGCCAAGGTCTCGTGCCCGAGGGAGAGACCCAGTACTTC
TRBV2	TRBJ2-1	-	-	CASSERPYEQFF	TGTGCCAGCAGTGAAAGGCCGTATGAGCAGTTCTTC
TRBV12-5	TRBJ2-3	-	-	CASGPDEGGTQYF	TGTGCTAGTGGTCCGGACGAGGGGGGTACGCAGTATTTT
TRBV14	TRBJ2-1	-	-	CASSFRTGNEQFF	TGTGCCAGCAGCTTTCGAACGGGGAATGAGCAGTTCTTC
TRBV2	TRBJ2-3	-	-	CASSNIETDTQYF	TGTGCCAGCAGTAATATAGAGACAGATACGCAGTATTTT
TRBV10-1	TRBJ1-1	-	-	CASSDRNTEAFF	TGCGCCAGCAGTGATAGGAACACTGAAGCTTTCTTT
TRBV5-1	TRBJ1-4	-	-	CASATGPVATNEKLFF	TGCGCCAGCGCAACAGGGCCAGTTGCAACTAATGAAAAACTGTTTTTT
TRBV19	TRBJ1-6	TRBD1	few	CASSIDPGQGNSPLHF	TGTGCCAGTAGTATAGACCCGGGACAGGGTAATTCACCCCTCCACTTT
TRBV10-3	TRBJ2-5	-	-	CAISDEGQETQYF	TGTGCCATCAGTGATGAGGGGCAAGAGACCCAGTACTTC
TRBV30	TRBJ1-1	TRBD1	-	CAWSESRLGTEKMNTEAFF	TGTGCCTGGAGTGAATCGCGACTCGGGACAGAAAAGATGAACACTGAAGCTTTCTTT
TRBV5-6	TRBJ1-1	-	few	CASSLLGSRNTEAFF	TGTGCCAGCAGCTTGTTGGGCTCACGGAACACTGAAGCTTTCTTT
TRBV29-1	TRBJ2-1	-	-	CSASTPYNEQFF	TGCAGCGCTTCAACACCCTACAATGAGCAGTTCTTC
TRBV30	TRBJ2-3	-	-	CAFEGESTDTQYF	TGTGCCTTCGAGGGGGAGAGCACAGATACGCAGTATTTT
TRBV29-1	TRBJ2-1	TRBD1	few	CSVADRDYNEQFF	TGCAGCGTTGCCGACAGGGACTACAATGAGCAGTTCTTC
TRBV19	TRBJ1-5	-	-	CASSISQVNQPQHF	TGTGCCAGTAGTATTAGTCAGGTCAATCAGCCCCAGCATTTT
TRBV10-3	TRBJ2-1	TRBD2	-	CATAAGESYNEQFF	TGTGCCACCGCAGCGGGAGAGTCCTACAATGAGCAGTTCTTC
TRBV19	TRBJ2-5	-	-	CASSTLLARETQYF	TGTGCCAGTAGTACCCTCTTGGCCCGGGAGACCCAGTACTTC
TRBV29-1	TRBJ2-1	TRBD1	once	CSVKTGVTYNEQFF	TGCAGCGTTAAGACAGGGGTGACCTACAATGAGCAGTTCTTC
TRBV6-1	TRBJ1-1	TRBD1	-	CASSRPGTGNTEAFF	TGTGCCAGCAGTCGTCCCGGGACAGGAAACACTGAAGCTTTCTTT
TRBV2	TRBJ2-7	-	-	CASERTAAYEQYF	TGTGCCAGCGAGAGAACGGCCGCCTACGAGCAGTACTTC
TRBV11-3	TRBJ2-1	TRBD1	-	CARETGAPEQFF	TGTGCCAGAGAAACAGGGGCTCCTGAGCAGTTCTTC
TRBV28	TRBJ2-5	-	-	CASSLFSVRRDQETQYF	TGTGCCAGCAGTCTATTTTCGGTCCGTAGGGATCAAGAGACCCAGTACTTC